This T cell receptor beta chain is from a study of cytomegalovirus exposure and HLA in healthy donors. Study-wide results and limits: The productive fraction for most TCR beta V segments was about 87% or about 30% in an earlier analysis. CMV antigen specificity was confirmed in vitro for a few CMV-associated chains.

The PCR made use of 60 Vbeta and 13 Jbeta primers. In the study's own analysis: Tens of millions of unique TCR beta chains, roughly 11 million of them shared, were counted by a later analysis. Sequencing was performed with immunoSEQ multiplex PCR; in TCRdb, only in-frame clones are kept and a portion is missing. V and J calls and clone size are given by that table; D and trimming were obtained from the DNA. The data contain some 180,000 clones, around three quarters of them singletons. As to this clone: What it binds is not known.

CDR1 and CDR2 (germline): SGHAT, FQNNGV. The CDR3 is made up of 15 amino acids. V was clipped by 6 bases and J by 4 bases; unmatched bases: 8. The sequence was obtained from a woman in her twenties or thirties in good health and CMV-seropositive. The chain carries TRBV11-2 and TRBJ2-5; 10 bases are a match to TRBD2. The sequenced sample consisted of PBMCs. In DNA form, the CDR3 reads TGTGCCAGCAGATTAACTAGCGGGGTGAGAGAGACCCAGTACTTC. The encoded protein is CASRLTSGVRETQYF.